Detailed here is one T cell receptor (beta chain). Its antigen is unknown. No qualities accompany the bases; no much larger clone lies one base away. This sample is drawn from a study of B cell selection in AIRE deficiency (dated by TCRdb to between 2018 and 2021). Notes on the research overall: Researchers compared TCRbeta repertoires of sorted blood CD4+ conventional T cells and regulatory T cells in AIRE-deficient patients with those in healthy controls. The TCR-sequenced cohort comprised about five AIRE-deficient APECED patients and about five healthy control donors. On the study overall, not on this receptor specifically: Among approximately 3,500 shared Treg TCRbeta sequences, 25% to 35% were shared exclusively among healthy donors and around 10% exclusively among patients, which suggests that Treg selection is less efficient in the absence of AIRE. In terms of TCRBV gene usage, CDR3 length and TCR diversity, Tconv and Treg cells from AIRE-deficient patients looked similar to Tconv and Treg cells from healthy donors. Only TCRbeta chains were sequenced; approximately 40% of shared healthy-donor Treg sequences also occurred in healthy Tconv, possibly because of differing TCRalpha chains. Around 31% of Treg TCRbeta sequences shared among healthy donors appeared in patient Tconv cells, suggesting diversion of Treg-biased clones into the Tconv compartment. CDR3s were shorter in shared Treg sequences, reflecting a bias toward rearrangements that have few non-templated nucleotide insertions.

The immunoSEQ platform was used for TCRbeta chain sequencing. The original methods were these. Pooled Treg repertoires yielded around 56,000 distinct TCRbeta sequences from patients and approximately 9.7x10^4 from healthy donors. Treg TCRbeta sequences found in two or more individuals were classed as public, and these public Treg TCRbeta sequences were then looked for in Tconv repertoires. Differences between groups were assessed using Mann-Whitney U tests with Bonferroni-Dunn correction in GraphPad Prism 7.03. This immuneACCESS table, as held by TCRdb, lists in-frame sequences with V and J called but not all clones. Of the missing ones, under half trace to an unresolved V gene in checked studies; the others have no known cause. The D gene and trimming were derived from the DNA, and the V and J assignments and clone size from that table. This sample comprises around 26,000 clones, roughly 90% of them detected only once. Clones ranked in the top ten supply about 1% of the sample.

The CDR3 measures 12 amino acids from cysteine to phenylalanine. The entry retains the CDR3 DNA only, 36 bases that are in frame from base 1. V loses 5 bases of germline sequence and J loses 2 bases, and the interval between the two ends is 7 bases. Reading the germline V gene (reference sequence) gives CDR1 LNHDA and CDR2 SQIVND. CD4+CD25hiCD127low/negative cells were sorted as the regulatory T cell population. The healthy donors who provided the control samples were not related to the patients. A FACSAria flow cytometer was used to sort the Tconv and Treg cells intended for TCRbeta sequencing. The sorted cells were collected in 5-ml round-bottom polystyrene tubes, and the dry cell pellets were frozen at -80 degrees C prior to sequencing.

This sequence originates from a human donor in good health. Material for sequencing was CD4+CD25+ Tregs sorted from PBMCs. The chain is made from TRBV19 and TRBJ2-7, with an unclear D gene assignment. Here is the DNA: TGTGCCAGTAGTCGCGGTACCTACGAGCAGTACTTC. Translated, it reads CASSRGTYEQYF.